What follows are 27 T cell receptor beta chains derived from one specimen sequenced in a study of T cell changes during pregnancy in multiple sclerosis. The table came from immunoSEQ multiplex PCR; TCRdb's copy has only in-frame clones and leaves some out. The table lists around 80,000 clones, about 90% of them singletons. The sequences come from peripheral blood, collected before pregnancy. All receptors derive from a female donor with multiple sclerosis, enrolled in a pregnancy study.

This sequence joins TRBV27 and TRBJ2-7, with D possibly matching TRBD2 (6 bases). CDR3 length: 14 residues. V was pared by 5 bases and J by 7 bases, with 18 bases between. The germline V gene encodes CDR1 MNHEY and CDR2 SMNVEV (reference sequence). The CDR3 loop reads CASSGRRAPREQYF. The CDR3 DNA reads TGTGCCAGCAGTGGGAGGCGGGCCCCTCGGGAGCAGTACTTC.

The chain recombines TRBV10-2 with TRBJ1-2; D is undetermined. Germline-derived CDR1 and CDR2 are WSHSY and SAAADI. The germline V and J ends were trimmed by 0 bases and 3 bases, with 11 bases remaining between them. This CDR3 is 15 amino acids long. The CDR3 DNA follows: TGCGCCAGCAGTGAGTCGGGAGGGCTTGACTATGGCTACACCTTC. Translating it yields CASSESGGLDYGYTF.

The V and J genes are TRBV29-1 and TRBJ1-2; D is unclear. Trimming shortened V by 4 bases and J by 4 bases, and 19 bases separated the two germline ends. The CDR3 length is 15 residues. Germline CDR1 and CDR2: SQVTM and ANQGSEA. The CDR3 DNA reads TGCAGCGTTGCCTTCCTTCTGACAAGACCCTATGGCTACACCTTC. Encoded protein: CSVAFLLTRPYGYTF.

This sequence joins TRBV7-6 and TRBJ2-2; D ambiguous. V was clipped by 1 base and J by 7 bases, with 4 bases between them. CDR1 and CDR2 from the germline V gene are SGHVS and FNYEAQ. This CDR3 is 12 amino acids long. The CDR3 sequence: CASSLVVGELFF. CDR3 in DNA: TGTGCCAGCAGCTTAGTAGTCGGGGAGCTGTTTTTT.

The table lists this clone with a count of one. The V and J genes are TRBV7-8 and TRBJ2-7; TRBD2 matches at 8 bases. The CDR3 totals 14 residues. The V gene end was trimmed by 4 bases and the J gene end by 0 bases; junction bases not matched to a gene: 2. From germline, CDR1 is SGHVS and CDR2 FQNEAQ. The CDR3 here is CASSSGGRSYEQYF. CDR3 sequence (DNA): TGTGCCAGCAGCTCGGGAGGGCGCTCCTACGAGCAGTACTTC.

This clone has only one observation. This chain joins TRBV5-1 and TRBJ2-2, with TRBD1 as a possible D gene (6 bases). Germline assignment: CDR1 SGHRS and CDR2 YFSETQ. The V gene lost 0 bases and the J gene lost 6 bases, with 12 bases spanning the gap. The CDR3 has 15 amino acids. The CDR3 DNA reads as TGCGCCAGCAGCTTGGCGAGACAGGTCCCCGGGGAGCTGTTTTTT. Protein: CASSLARQVPGELFF.

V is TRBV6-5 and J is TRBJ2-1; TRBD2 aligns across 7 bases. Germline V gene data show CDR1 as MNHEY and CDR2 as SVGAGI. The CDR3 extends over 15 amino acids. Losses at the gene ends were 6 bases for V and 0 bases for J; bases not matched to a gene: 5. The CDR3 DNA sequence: TGTGCCAGCAGACCTAGCGGAACCTCCTACAATGAGCAGTTCTTC. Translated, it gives CASRPSGTSYNEQFF.

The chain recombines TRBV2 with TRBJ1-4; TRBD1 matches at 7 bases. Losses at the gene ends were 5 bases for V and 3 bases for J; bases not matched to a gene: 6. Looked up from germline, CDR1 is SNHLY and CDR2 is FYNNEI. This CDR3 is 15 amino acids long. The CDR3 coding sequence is TGTGCCAGCAGTCAAGACAGGGCCGCTAATGAAAAACTGTTTTTT. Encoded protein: CASSQDRAANEKLFF. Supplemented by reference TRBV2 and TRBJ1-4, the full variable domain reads EPEVTQTPSHQVTQMGQEVILRCVPISNHLYFYWYRQILGQKVEFLVSFYNNEISEKSEIFDDQFSVERPDGSNFTLKIRSTKLEDSAMYFCASSQDRAANEKLFFGSGTQLSVL.

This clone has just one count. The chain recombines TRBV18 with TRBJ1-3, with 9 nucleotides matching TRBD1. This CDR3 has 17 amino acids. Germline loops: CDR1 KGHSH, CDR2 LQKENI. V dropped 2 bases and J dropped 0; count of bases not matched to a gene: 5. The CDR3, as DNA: TGTGCCAGCTCACCAAGAGCACAGGGGGCCTCTGGAAACACCATATATTTT. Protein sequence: CASSPRAQGASGNTIYF. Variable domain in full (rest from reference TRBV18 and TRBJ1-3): NAGVMQNPRHLVRRRGQEARLRCSPMKGHSHVYWYRQLPEEGLKFMVYLQKENIIDESGMPKERFSAEFPKEGPSILRIQQVVRGDSAAYFCASSPRAQGASGNTIYFGEGSWLTVV.

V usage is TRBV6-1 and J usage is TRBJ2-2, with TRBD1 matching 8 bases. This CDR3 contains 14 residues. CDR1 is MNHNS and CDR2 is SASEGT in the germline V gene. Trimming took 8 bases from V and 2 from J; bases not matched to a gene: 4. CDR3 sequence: CASRGQVNTGELFF. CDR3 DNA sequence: TGTGCCAGCCGGGGACAGGTCAACACCGGGGAGCTGTTTTTT.

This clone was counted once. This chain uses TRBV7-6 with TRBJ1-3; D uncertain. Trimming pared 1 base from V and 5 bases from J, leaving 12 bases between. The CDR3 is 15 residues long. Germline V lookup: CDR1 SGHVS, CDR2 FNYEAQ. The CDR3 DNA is TGTGCCAGCAGCTTAGGAGGGATCCTTAGAAACACCATATATTTT. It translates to CASSLGGILRNTIYF.

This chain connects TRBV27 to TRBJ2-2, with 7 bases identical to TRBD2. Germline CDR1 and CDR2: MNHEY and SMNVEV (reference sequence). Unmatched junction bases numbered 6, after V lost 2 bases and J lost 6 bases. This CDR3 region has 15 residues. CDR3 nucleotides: TGTGCCAGCAGTTTAATGGCGGGAGTTGCCGGGGAGCTGTTTTTT. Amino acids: CASSLMAGVAGELFF.

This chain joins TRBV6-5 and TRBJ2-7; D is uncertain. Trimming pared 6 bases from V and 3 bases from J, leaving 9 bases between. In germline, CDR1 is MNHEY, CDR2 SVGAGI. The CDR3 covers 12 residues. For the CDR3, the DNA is TGTGCCAGCAGCCCCTTAATCTACGAGCAGTACTTC. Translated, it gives CASSPLIYEQYF.

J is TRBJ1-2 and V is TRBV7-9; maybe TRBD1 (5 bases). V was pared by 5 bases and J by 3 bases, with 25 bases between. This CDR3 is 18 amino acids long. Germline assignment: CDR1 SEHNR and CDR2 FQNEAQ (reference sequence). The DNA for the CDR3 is TGTGCCAGCAGCCGTTCCGCCCAAGGGGCAGGGAAGGACTATGGCTACACCTTC. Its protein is CASSRSAQGAGKDYGYTF.

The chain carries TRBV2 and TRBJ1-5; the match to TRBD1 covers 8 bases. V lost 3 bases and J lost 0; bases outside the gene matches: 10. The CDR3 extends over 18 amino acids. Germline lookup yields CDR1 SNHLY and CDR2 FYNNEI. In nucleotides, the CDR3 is TGTGCCAGCAGTGATCCTGGGACAGGATACAATAGCAATCAGCCCCAGCATTTT. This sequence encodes CASSDPGTGYNSNQPQHF.

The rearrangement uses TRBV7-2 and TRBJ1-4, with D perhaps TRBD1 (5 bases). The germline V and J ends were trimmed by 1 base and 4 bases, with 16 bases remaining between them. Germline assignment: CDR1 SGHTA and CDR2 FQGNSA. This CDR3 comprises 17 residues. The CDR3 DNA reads TGTGCCAGCAGCTTAGAACTATTGACAGAGCATAATGAAAAACTGTTTTTT. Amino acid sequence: CASSLELLTEHNEKLFF.

Written as DNA, the CDR3 is TGTGCCAGCACCCACGGAGCGCCCGGCCATTACGAGCAGTACTTC. Encoded protein: CASTHGAPGHYEQYF. The chain links TRBV28 to TRBJ2-7; D uncertain. The CDR3 has 15 amino acids. Germline CDR1 is MDHEN and CDR2 is SYDVKM. V lost 7 bases and J 4 bases, leaving 20 bases between the germline ends.

In DNA, the CDR3 is TGTGCCAGCAGCGTGACAGGGGGGGCTAGTGGAAACACCATATATTTT. This gives the protein CASSVTGGASGNTIYF. This sequence joins TRBV5-6 and TRBJ1-3; TRBD1 matches at 9 bases. The V gene's germline CDR1 is SGHDT and CDR2 YYEEEE. The CDR3 consists of 16 residues. Germline trimming cut 4 bases from V and 3 bases from J; bases unmatched to any gene: 8.

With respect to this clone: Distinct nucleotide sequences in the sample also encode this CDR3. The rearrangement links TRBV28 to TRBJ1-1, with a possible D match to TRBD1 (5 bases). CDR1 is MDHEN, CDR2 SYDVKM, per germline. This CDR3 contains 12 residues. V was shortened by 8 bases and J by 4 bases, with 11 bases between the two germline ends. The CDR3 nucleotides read TGTGCCAGCGTCTGGGGGGGCACTGAAGCTTTCTTT. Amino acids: CASVWGGTEAFF. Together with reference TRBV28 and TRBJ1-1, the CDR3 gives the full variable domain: DVKVTQSSRYLVKRTGEKVFLECVQDMDHENMFWYRQDPGLGLRLIYFSYDVKMKEKGDIPEGYSVSREKKERFSLILESASTNQTSMYLCASVWGGTEAFFGQGTRLTVV.

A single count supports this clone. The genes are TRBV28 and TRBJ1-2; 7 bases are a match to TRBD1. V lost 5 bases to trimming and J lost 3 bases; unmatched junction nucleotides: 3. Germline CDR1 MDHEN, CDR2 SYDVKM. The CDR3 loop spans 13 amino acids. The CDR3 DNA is TGTGCCAGCAGTAACAGGGGTTACTATGGCTACACCTTC. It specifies CASSNRGYYGYTF.

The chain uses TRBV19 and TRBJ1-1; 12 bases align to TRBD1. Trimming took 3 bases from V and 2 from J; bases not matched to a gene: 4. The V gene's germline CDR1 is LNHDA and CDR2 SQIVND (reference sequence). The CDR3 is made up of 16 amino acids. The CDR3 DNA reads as TGTGCCAGTAGTATTGGGACAGGGGGCTATAACACTGAAGCTTTCTTT. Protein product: CASSIGTGGYNTEAFF.

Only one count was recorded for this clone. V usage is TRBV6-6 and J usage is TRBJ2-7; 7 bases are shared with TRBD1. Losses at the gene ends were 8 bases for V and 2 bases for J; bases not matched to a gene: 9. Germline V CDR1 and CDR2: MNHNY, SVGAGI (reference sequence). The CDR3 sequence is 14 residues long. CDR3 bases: TGTGCCAGCTGCTACAGGGGCCAAACCTACGAGCAGTACTTC. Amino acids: CASCYRGQTYEQYF.

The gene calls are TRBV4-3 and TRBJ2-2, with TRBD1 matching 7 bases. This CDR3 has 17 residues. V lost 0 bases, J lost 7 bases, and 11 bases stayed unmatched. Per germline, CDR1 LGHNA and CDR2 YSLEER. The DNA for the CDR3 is TGCGCCAGCAGCCAAGAGCCCCACAGGGGTCTGGTCGGGGAGCTGTTTTTT. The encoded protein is CASSQEPHRGLVGELFF.

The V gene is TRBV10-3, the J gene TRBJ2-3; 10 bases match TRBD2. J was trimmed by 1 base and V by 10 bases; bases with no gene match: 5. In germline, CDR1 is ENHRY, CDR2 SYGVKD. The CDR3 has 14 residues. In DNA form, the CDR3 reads TGTGCCACCGGAGCGGGAGGGCGCACAGATACGCAGTATTTT. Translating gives CATGAGGRTDTQYF.

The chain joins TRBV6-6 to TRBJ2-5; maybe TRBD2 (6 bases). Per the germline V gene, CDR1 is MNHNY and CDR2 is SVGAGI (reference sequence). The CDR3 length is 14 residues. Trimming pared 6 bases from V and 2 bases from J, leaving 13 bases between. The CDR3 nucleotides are TGTGCCAGCAGCCCGACTAGGGTACAAGAGACCCAGTACTTC. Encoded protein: CASSPTRVQETQYF.

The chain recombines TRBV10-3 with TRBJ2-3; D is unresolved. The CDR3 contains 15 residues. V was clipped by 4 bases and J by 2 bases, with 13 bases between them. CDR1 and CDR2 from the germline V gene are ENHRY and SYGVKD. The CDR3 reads CAISVLAAVTDTQYF. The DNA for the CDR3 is TGTGCCATCAGTGTTTTAGCTGCGGTCACAGATACGCAGTATTTT.

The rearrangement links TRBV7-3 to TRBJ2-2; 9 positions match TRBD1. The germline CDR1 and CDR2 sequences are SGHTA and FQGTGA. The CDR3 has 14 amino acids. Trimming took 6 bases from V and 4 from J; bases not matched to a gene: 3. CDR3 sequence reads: CASRRQGGTGELFF. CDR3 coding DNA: TGTGCCAGCAGGAGACAGGGGGGCACCGGGGAGCTGTTTTTT.